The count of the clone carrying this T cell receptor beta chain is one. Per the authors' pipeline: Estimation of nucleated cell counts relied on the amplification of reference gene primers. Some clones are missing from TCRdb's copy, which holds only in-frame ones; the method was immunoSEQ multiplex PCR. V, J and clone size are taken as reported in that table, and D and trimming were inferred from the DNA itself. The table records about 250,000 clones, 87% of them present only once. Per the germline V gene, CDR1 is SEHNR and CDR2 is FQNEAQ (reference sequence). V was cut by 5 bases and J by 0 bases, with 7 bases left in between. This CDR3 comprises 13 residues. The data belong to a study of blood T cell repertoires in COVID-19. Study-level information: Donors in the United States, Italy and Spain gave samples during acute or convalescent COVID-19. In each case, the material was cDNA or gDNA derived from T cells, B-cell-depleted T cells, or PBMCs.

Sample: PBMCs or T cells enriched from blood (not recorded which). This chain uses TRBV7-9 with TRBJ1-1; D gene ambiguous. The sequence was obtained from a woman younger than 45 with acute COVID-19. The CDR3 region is CASSPLLNTEAFF. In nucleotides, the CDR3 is TGTGCCAGCAGCCCCCTCCTGAACACTGAAGCTTTCTTT. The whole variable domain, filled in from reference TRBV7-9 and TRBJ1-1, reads DTGVSQNPRHKITKRGQNVTFRCDPISEHNRLYWYRQTLGQGPEFLTYFQNEAQLEKSRLLSDRFSAERPKGSFSTLEIQRTEQGDSAMYLCASSPLLNTEAFFGQGTRLTVV.